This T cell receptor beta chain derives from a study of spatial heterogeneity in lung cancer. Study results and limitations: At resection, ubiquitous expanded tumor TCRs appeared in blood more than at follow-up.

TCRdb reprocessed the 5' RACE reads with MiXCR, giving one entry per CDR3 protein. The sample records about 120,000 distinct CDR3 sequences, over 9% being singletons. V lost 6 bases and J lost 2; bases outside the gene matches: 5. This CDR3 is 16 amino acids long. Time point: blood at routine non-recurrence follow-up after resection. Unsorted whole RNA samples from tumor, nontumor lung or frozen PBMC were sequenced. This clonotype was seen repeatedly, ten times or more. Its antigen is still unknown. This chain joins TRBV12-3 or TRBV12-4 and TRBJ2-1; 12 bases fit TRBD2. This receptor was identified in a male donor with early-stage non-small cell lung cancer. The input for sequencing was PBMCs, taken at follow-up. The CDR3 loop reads CASRMTSGGAYNEQFF. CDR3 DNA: TGTGCCAGCAGAATGACTAGCGGGGGTGCCTACAATGAGCAGTTCTTC.